The 14 T cell receptor beta chains listed next were all sequenced from one sample in a study of cytomegalovirus exposure and HLA in healthy donors. PCR primers comprised 60 Vbeta and 13 Jbeta primers. Some clones are missing from TCRdb's copy, which holds only in-frame ones; the method was immunoSEQ multiplex PCR. This table has around 180,000 clones, approximately 84% appearing once. The specimen was PBMCs. The source is a girl aged 10-17 years in good health and CMV-seropositive.

The gene calls are TRBV2 and TRBJ2-3; 9 bases are shared with TRBD1. The germline V gene encodes CDR1 SNHLY and CDR2 FYNNEI. This CDR3 has 15 amino acids. The junction had 12 bases not matched to a gene; V was cut back by 9 bases and J by 5 bases. This CDR3 is CARERDRAGEDTQYF. CDR3 in DNA: TGTGCCAGAGAACGGGACAGGGCCGGAGAAGATACGCAGTATTTT.

V and J are TRBV29-1 and TRBJ1-2, with D possibly TRBD1 on 5 matching bases. V shed 4 bases and J shed 8 bases, with 8 bases lying between them. CDR1 and CDR2 (germline): SQVTM, ANQGSEA. CDR3 length equals 10 residues. In nucleotides, the CDR3 is TGCAGCGTTGGCAGGGTCGGCTACACCTTC. Residues: CSVGRVGYTF.

This chain connects TRBV27 to TRBJ2-1, with 10 bases lining up with TRBD2. Germline-derived CDR1 and CDR2 are MNHEY and SMNVEV (reference sequence). There are 16 residues in the CDR3. V trimming: 0 bases; J trimming: 6 bases; junction bases outside the gene matches: 5. In nucleotides, the CDR3 is TGTGCCAGCAGTTTATCGGGAGCGGGGGGGTTCAATGAGCAGTTCTTC. It translates to CASSLSGAGGFNEQFF.

This chain links TRBV12-5 with TRBJ1-1; D gene unclear. Germline CDR1 and CDR2: LGHNT and FRNRAP. The germline V and J ends were trimmed by 4 bases and 1 base, with 7 bases remaining between them. This CDR3 is built from 13 residues. CDR3 protein: CASGSARNTEAFF. The CDR3 DNA follows: TGTGCTAGTGGTTCAGCTAGGAACACTGAAGCTTTCTTT.

This chain links TRBV6-1 with TRBJ1-4, with a tentative D call TRBD1 (5 bases). V shed 3 bases and J shed 0 bases, with 14 bases lying between them. Germline V gene sequence: CDR1 MNHNS, CDR2 SASEGT. The CDR3 consists of 17 residues. Here the CDR3 reads CASSDPPPGATNEKLFF. In DNA form, the CDR3 reads TGTGCCAGCAGTGACCCCCCTCCGGGGGCAACTAATGAAAAACTGTTTTTT.

The chain is built from TRBV27 and TRBJ1-1, with 7 bases that match TRBD1. Germline-derived CDR1 and CDR2 are MNHEY and SMNVEV (reference sequence). J was trimmed by 8 bases and V by 5 bases; bases with no gene match: 8. The CDR3 is made up of 13 amino acids. The DNA of the CDR3 is TGTGCCAGCAGTCGAACCGGGACAGCCGAAGCTTTCTTT. Translated, it gives CASSRTGTAEAFF.

The chain links TRBV5-1 to TRBJ2-3; maybe TRBD1 (7 bases). Per the germline V gene, CDR1 is SGHRS and CDR2 is YFSETQ. V was clipped by 4 bases and J by 1 base, with 16 bases between them. This CDR3 has 16 residues. In nucleotides, the CDR3 is TGCGCCAGCAGCGGGGGGACAGTTGCGGGCACAGATACGCAGTATTTT. Translated, it gives CASSGGTVAGTDTQYF.

The chain joins TRBV15 to TRBJ1-5; TRBD1 might be the D (5 bases). Between the trimmed V and J ends, which lost 4 bases and 6 bases, there was a span of 7 bases. In germline, CDR1 is LNHNV, CDR2 YYDKDF (reference sequence). CDR3 length: 12 amino acids. CDR3 amino acids: CATSMGGQPQHF. The CDR3 nucleotides are TGTGCCACCAGCATGGGGGGTCAGCCCCAGCATTTT.

V is TRBV5-1 and J is TRBJ2-5; a possible D gene is TRBD2 (7 bases). The V and J ends lost 7 bases and 2 bases respectively, with 18 bases between them. The CDR3 length is 15 residues. Germline loops: CDR1 SGHRS, CDR2 YFSETQ. The CDR3 bases are TGCGCCAGCCAACGGGGGGCCGAAAAACAAGAGACCCAGTACTTC. This sequence encodes CASQRGAEKQETQYF.

V usage is TRBV6-5 and J usage is TRBJ1-5; D is ambiguous. This CDR3 spans 11 amino acids. V was trimmed by 5 bases and J by 7 bases, leaving 6 bases between them. The germline V gene encodes CDR1 MNHEY and CDR2 SVGAGI. In DNA, the CDR3 is TGTGCCAGCAGTGACATCCAGCCCCAGCATTTT. It translates to CASSDIQPQHF.

This clone was detected once. The chain employs TRBV5-6 and TRBJ1-4; 7 bases map to TRBD1. Per the germline V gene, CDR1 is SGHDT and CDR2 is YYEEEE. After removal of 1 base from V and 7 bases from J, the junction contained 16 bases not matched to a gene. CDR3 length: 18 residues. In DNA form, the CDR3 reads TGTGCCAGCAGCTTGACCTCCAGACAGGGAGGATTAGGTGAAAAACTGTTTTTT. It codes for CASSLTSRQGGLGEKLFF.

To note about this clone: Other nucleotide sequences in the sample specify the same CDR3. This chain uses TRBV9 with TRBJ2-3, with a possible D match to TRBD2 (6 bases). The CDR3 is made up of 15 amino acids. CDR1 is SGDLS and CDR2 is YYNGEE in the germline V gene. V lost 0 bases and J lost 2, with 10 bases in between. CDR3 sequence: CASSVAGDYTDTQYF. CDR3 nucleotide sequence: TGTGCCAGCAGCGTAGCGGGGGATTACACAGATACGCAGTATTTT.

The rearrangement uses TRBV29-1 and TRBJ1-1; D unclear. This CDR3 region has 12 residues. The germline V and J ends were trimmed by 3 bases and 1 base, with 6 bases remaining between them. Germline-derived CDR1 and CDR2 are SQVTM and ANQGSEA. The CDR3 loop reads CSVDEGNTEAFF. In nucleotides, the CDR3 is TGCAGCGTTGACGAGGGGAACACTGAAGCTTTCTTT.

V and J are TRBV19 and TRBJ1-2; D remains ambiguous. From germline, CDR1 is LNHDA and CDR2 SQIVND (reference sequence). This CDR3 is 11 amino acids long. V gave up 4 bases and J gave up 7 bases, with 7 bases separating them. CDR3 in amino acids: CASSSAGGYTF. CDR3 coding DNA: TGTGCCAGTAGTAGCGCAGGTGGCTACACCTTC.